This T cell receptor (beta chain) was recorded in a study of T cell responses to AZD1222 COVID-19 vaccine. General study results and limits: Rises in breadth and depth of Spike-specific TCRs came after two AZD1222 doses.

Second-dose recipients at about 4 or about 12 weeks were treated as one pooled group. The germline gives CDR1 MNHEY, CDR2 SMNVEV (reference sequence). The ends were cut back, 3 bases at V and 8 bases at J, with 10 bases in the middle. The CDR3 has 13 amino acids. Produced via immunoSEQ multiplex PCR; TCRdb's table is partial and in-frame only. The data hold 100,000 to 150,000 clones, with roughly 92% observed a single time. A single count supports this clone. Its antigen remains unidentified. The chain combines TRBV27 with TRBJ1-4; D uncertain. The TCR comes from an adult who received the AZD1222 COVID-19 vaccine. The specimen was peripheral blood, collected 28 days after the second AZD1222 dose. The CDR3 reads CASSFSGYEKLFF. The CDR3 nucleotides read TGTGCCAGCAGTTTTTCGGGCTACGAAAAACTGTTTTTT.